The clone carrying this TCR beta chain has only a few counts. Its antigen is unidentified. This entry belongs to a study of response to subunit inactivated influenza vaccine. Losses at the gene ends were 5 bases for V and 8 bases for J; bases not matched to a gene: 8. This CDR3 has 16 amino acids. The V gene's germline CDR1 is MNHEY and CDR2 SMNVEV (reference sequence). The study's findings and limits: Few additional T cells are recruited per seasonal influenza vaccination, authors suggested.

One entry per CDR3 protein results from TCRdb running MiXCR on the RT-PCR reads. The sample shows hundreds of thousands of distinct CDR3 sequences, around 16% of them seen only once. The rearrangement uses TRBV27 and TRBJ2-1; 14 bases line up with TRBD2. The sequencing used PBMCs from blood, collected 11 to 12 days after vaccination. This sequence was found in a man aged 50 or older who received an inactivated influenza vaccine. CDR3 sequence: CASSPTGLAGEDEQFF. The CDR3 DNA reads TGTGCCAGCAGTCCAACGGGACTAGCGGGAGAGGATGAGCAGTTCTTC.